This is a list of T cell receptor beta chains from one sample in a study of T cells in Graves' hyperthyroidism and ophthalmopathy. MiXCR was run by TCRdb on the multiplex PCR reads, yielding one entry per CDR3 protein. The table lists roughly 500,000 distinct CDR3 sequences, 46% of them singletons. The sequenced sample consisted of peripheral blood or thyroid tissue (not recorded which). Source of these receptors: an adult woman with Graves' disease, either hyperthyroidism or ophthalmopathy (not recorded which). Both conserved end residues are part of each CDR3. Fields, in order: D gene, J gene, clone size, V gene, CDR3 protein, CDR3 DNA. A D gene is named only where the DNA matches it firmly. Some rows have no size entry. The others give once, few or many, or a class for an expanded clone.

>.|TRBJ2-7|.|TRBV10-2
CASRGRGYPYEQYF
TGCGCCAGCAGGGGACGCGGATATCCCTACGAGCAGTACTTC
>.|TRBJ1-1|.|TRBV10-3
CAISVRKGSNTEAFF
TGTGCCATCAGCGTTAGGAAGGGTTCGAACACTGAAGCTTTCTTT
>.|TRBJ1-5|many|TRBV6-6
CASSYLGGQPQHF
TGTGCCAGCAGTTACTTAGGGGGTCAGCCCCAGCATTTT
>.|TRBJ2-7|many|TRBV12-3/TRBV12-4
CATRPGASSYEQYF
TGTGCCACCCGTCCTGGCGCATCGTCCTACGAGCAGTACTTC
>.|TRBJ2-3|.|TRBV12-3/TRBV12-4
CASSSQNGHTDTQYF
TGTGCCAGCAGTTCACAGAATGGACACACAGATACGCAGTATTTT
>TRBD2|TRBJ2-7|few|TRBV7-8
CASSLVSGFPYEQYF
TGTGCCAGCAGCTTAGTTAGCGGGTTCCCCTACGAGCAGTACTTC
>.|TRBJ2-7|.|TRBV24-1
CATSEQQGWEQYF
TGTGCCACCAGTGAACAACAGGGTTGGGAGCAGTACTTC
>.|TRBJ2-2|.|TRBV25-1
CASSESGWAHGELFF
TGTGCCAGCAGTGAATCAGGCTGGGCTCACGGGGAGCTGTTTTTT
>TRBD1|TRBJ1-2|.|TRBV12-3/TRBV12-4
CASSLWDRETTNYGYTF
TGTGCCAGCAGTTTGTGGGACAGGGAGACTACTAACTATGGCTACACCTTC
>TRBD1|TRBJ1-2|.|TRBV25-1
CACSATGGDGQNYGYTF
TGTGCCTGCAGTGCAACAGGGGGGGACGGACAGAACTATGGCTACACCTTC
>.|TRBJ1-3|many|TRBV14
CASSQRIDSGNTIYF
TGTGCCAGCAGCCAAAGGATTGATTCTGGAAACACCATATATTTT
>.|TRBJ2-7|.|TRBV7-7
CASSPDRTSSEQYF
TGTGCTAGCAGCCCAGACAGGACCTCCTCCGAGCAGTACTTC
>.|TRBJ2-3|many|TRBV7-2
CASSPQSGRNTQYF
TGTGCCAGCAGCCCCCAAAGCGGCCGGAATACGCAGTATTTT
>.|TRBJ2-7|many|TRBV7-9
CASSFGGHEQYF
TGTGCCAGCAGCTTCGGGGGACACGAGCAGTACTTC